These 10 T cell receptor beta chains were all obtained from the same sample, sequenced in a study of cytotoxic CD8 clonotypes in ibrutinib-treated CLL. The assay was immunoSEQ multiplex PCR, and TCRdb's table has in-frame clones only and misses some. The data show about 130,000 clones, around three quarters seen once. Sequences were derived from PBMCs, sampled after 12 months of ibrutinib treatment. These receptors originate from a human donor with chronic lymphocytic leukemia.

The chain employs TRBV5-4 and TRBJ2-7; D not certain. The CDR3 spans 13 residues. V was trimmed by 1 base and J by 5 bases, leaving 10 bases between them. Germline V gene data show CDR1 as SGHNT and CDR2 as YYREEE (reference sequence). CDR3 amino acids: CASSLWASHEQYF. CDR3 in DNA: TGTGCCAGCAGCTTGTGGGCCAGCCACGAGCAGTACTTC.

The chain joins TRBV11-1 to TRBJ2-3; TRBD1 agrees at 7 bases. V lost 1 base, J lost 2 bases, and 3 bases stayed unmatched. CDR1 is SGHAT and CDR2 is FQDESV in the germline V gene (reference sequence). The CDR3 length is 15 residues. The DNA of the CDR3 is TGTGCCAGCAGCTTAGACAGGGGATCCACAGATACGCAGTATTTT. Translated, it gives CASSLDRGSTDTQYF.

This clone was detected once. The rearrangement joins TRBV4-1 to TRBJ2-5, with D tentatively TRBD1 or TRBD2 (7 bases each). Trimming pared 0 bases from V and 4 bases from J, leaving 21 bases between. Germline values: CDR1 MGHRA, CDR2 YSYEKL. CDR3 length: 18 residues. CDR3 sequence (DNA): TGCGCCAGCAGCCAAGATGCACAGGGGCTTGGGGAGGGAGAGACCCAGTACTTC. Its translation is CASSQDAQGLGEGETQYF.

The CDR3 here is CASSGLAGAYEQFF. Written as DNA, the CDR3 is TGCGCCAGCAGTGGACTAGCGGGAGCTTATGAGCAGTTCTTC. V gene TRBV4-1 combines with J gene TRBJ2-1; 13 bases map to TRBD2. The CDR3 is 14 residues long. Unmatched junction bases numbered 4, after V lost 6 bases and J lost 8 bases. CDR1 MGHRA and CDR2 YSYEKL come from the germline V gene.

The rearrangement joins TRBV19 to TRBJ1-2; 8 positions agree with TRBD1. The CDR3 is 13 residues long. Germline V lookup: CDR1 LNHDA, CDR2 SQIVND (reference sequence). With 3 bases clipped from V and 4 bases from J, the junction kept 1 base outside the gene matches. The CDR3 coding sequence is TGTGCCAGTAGTATGACAGGGGCCTATGGCTACACCTTC. Protein product: CASSMTGAYGYTF.

The rearrangement joins TRBV19 to TRBJ2-1, with D perhaps TRBD2 (5 bases). Germline-derived CDR1 and CDR2 are LNHDA and SQIVND (reference sequence). Trimming stripped 1 base from V and 7 bases from J, with 14 bases between. The length of the CDR3 is 15 residues. The CDR3 spells CASSIGFGMPNEQFF. The DNA for the CDR3 is TGTGCCAGTAGTATAGGATTCGGGATGCCGAATGAGCAGTTCTTC.

The chain carries TRBV18 and TRBJ1-3; D unclear. V was shortened by 2 bases and J by 4 bases, with 12 bases between the two germline ends. The CDR3 is made up of 15 amino acids. Germline loops: CDR1 KGHSH, CDR2 LQKENI. The CDR3 nucleotides read TGTGCCAGCTCACCAACGCGAGGAGGGGGAAACACCATATATTTT. This gives the protein CASSPTRGGGNTIYF.

The chain joins TRBV7-9 to TRBJ2-1; TRBD2 aligns across 7 bases. The CDR3 totals 15 residues. Per germline, CDR1 SEHNR and CDR2 FQNEAQ (reference sequence). The ends lost 2 bases at V and 4 bases at J; junction bases unmatched: 5. CDR3 nucleotide sequence: TGTGCCAGCAGCTTATCCCGACTAGCTTACAATGAGCAGTTCTTC. As protein: CASSLSRLAYNEQFF.

In DNA, the CDR3 is TGTGCCAGCAGGCCGGTAGCGTCGAACACCGGGGAGCTGTTTTTT. Protein product: CASRPVASNTGELFF. The rearrangement links TRBV7-2 to TRBJ2-2, with D maybe TRBD2 (5 bases). The CDR3 is made up of 15 amino acids. With 6 bases removed from V and 0 bases from J, the gap between germline ends came to 11 bases. The germline CDR1 and CDR2 sequences are SGHTA and FQGNSA.

V is TRBV11-2 and J is TRBJ1-2; 10 bases match TRBD1. In germline, CDR1 is SGHAT, CDR2 FQNNGV. The CDR3 extends over 15 amino acids. V lost 5 bases to trimming and J lost 1 base; unmatched junction nucleotides: 4. The CDR3 loop reads CASSRQGAGNYGYTF. CDR3 coding DNA: TGTGCCAGCAGCAGACAGGGGGCGGGTAACTATGGCTACACCTTC.